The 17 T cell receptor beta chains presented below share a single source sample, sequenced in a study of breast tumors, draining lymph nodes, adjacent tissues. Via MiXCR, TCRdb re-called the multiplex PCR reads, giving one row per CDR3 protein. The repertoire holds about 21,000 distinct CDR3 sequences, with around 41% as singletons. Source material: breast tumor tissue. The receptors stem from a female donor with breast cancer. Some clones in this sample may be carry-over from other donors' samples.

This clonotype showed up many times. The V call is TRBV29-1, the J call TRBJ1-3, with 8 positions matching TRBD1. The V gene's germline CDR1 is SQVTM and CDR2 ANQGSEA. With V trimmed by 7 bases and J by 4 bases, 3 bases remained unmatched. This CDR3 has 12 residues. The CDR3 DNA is TGCAGCGCGACAGGGGAGGGAAACACCATATATTTT. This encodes CSATGEGNTIYF.

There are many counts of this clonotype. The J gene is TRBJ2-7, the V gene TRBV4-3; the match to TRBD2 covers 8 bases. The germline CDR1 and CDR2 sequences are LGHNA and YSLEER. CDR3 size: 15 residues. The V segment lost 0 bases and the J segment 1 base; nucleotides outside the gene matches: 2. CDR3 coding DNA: TGCGCCAGCAGCCAAGAACGGGAGGGGTCCTACGAGCAGTACTTC. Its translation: CASSQEREGSYEQYF.

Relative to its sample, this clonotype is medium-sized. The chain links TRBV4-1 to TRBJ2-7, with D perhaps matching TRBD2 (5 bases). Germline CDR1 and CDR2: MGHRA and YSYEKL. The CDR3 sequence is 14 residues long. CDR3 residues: CAIRGSFHSYEQYF. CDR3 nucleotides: TGCGCGATTAGAGGGTCTTTCCACTCCTACGAGCAGTACTTC.

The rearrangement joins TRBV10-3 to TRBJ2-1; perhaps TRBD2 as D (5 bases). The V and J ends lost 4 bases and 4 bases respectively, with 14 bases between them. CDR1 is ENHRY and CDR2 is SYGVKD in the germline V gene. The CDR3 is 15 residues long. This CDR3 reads CAISVSSGDYNEQFF. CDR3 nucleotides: TGTGCCATCAGTGTATCGAGCGGAGATTACAATGAGCAGTTCTTC.

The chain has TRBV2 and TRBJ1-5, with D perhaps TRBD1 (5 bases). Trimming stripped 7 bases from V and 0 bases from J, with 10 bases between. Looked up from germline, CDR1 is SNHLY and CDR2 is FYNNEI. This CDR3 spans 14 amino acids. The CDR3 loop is CASTGEASNQPQHF. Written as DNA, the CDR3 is TGTGCCAGCACGGGGGAAGCTAGCAATCAGCCCCAGCATTTT.

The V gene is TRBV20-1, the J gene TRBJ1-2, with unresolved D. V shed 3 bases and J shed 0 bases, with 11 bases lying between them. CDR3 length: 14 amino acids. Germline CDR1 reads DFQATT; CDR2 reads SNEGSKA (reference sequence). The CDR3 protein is CSASQPLANYGYTF. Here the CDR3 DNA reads TGCAGTGCTAGTCAGCCCTTAGCTAACTATGGCTACACCTTC.

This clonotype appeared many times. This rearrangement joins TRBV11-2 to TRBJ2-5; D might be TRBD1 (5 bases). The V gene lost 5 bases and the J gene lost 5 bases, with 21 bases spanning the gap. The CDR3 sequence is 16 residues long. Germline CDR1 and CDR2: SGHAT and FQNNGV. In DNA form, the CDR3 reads TGTGCCAGCAGCCGTACAAAACCGGCTCCAGGGGAGACCCAGTACTTC. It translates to CASSRTKPAPGETQYF.

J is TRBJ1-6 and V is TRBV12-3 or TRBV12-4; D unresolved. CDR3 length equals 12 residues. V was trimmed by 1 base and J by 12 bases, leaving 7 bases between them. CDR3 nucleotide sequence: TGTGCCAGCAGTTTAGACGTGGGACCCCTCCACTTT. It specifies CASSLDVGPLHF.

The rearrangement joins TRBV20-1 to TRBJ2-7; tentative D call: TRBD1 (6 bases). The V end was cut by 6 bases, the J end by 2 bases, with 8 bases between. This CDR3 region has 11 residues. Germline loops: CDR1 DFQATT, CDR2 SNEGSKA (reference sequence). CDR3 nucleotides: TGCAGTGCCAGGACAGCCTACGAGCAGTACTTC. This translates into CSARTAYEQYF.

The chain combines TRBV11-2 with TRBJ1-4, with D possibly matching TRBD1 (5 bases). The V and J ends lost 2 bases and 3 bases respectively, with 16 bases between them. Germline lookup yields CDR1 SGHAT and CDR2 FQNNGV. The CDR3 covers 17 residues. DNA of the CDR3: TGTGCCAGCAGCTTACGGGGCCCGGGGAGGGCTAATGAAAAACTGTTTTTT. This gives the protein CASSLRGPGRANEKLFF.

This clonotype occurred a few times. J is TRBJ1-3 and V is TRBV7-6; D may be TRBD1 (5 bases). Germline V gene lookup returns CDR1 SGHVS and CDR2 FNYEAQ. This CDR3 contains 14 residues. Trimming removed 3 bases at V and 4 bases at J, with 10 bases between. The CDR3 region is CASSLTESGNTIYF. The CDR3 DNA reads TGTGCCAGCAGCTTGACAGAGTCAGGAAACACCATATATTTT.

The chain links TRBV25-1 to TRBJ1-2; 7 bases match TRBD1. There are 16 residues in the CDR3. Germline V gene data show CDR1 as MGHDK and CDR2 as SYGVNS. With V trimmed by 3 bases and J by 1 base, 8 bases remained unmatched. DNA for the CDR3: TGTGCCAGCAGTGATACACAGGGGATGGGTAACTATGGCTACACCTTC. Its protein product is CASSDTQGMGNYGYTF.

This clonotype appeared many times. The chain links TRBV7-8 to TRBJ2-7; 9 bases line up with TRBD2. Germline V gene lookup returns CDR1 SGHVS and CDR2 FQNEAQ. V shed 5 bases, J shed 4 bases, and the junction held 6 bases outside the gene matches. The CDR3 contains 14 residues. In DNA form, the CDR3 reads TGTGCCAGCAGCCAATCTAGCGGGACGTACGAGCAGTACTTC. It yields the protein CASSQSSGTYEQYF.

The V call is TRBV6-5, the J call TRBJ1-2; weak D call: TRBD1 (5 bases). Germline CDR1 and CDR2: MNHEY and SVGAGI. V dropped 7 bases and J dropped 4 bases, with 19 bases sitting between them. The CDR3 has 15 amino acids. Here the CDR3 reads CASTQPYGGTYGYTF. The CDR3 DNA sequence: TGTGCCAGCACTCAACCCTATGGGGGAACCTATGGCTACACCTTC.

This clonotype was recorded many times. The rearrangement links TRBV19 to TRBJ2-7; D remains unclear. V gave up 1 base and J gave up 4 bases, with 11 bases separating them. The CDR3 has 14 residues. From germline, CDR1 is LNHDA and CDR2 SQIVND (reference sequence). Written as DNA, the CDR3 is TGTGCCAGTAGTATAGGAGTCAGGTCGTACGAGCAGTACTTC. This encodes CASSIGVRSYEQYF.

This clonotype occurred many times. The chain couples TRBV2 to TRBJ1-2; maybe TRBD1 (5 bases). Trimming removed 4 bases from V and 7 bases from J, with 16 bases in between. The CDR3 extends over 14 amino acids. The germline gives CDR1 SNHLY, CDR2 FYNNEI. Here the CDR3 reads CASSGQTARSGYTF. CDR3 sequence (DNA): TGTGCCAGCAGTGGACAGACGGCTCGTTCTGGCTACACCTTC.

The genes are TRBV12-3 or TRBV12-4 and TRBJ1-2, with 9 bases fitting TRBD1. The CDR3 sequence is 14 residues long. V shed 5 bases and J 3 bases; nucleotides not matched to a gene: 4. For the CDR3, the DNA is TGTGCCAGCAGTAACAGGGGGCAGCACTATGGCTACACCTTC. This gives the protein CASSNRGQHYGYTF.